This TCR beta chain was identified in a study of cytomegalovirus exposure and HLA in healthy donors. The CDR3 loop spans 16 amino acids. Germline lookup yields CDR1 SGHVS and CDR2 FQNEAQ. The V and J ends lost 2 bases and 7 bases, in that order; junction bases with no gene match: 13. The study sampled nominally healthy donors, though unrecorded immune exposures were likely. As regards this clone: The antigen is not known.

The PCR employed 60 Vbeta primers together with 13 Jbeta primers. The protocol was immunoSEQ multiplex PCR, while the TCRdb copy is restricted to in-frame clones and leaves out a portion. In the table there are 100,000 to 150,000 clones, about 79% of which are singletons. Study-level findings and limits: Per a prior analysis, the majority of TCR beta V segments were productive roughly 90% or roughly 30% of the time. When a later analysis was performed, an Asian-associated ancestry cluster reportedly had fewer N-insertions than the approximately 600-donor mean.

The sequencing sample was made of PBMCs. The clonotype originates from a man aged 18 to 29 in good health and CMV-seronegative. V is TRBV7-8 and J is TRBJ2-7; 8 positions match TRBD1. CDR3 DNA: TGTGCCAGCAGCTTAAATAGGGACAGGCGCCTCGAGGAGCAGTACGTC. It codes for CASSLNRDRRLEEQYV.